A selection of T cell receptor beta chains follows, all from one sample in a study of cytomegalovirus exposure and HLA in healthy donors. The method was immunoSEQ multiplex PCR; TCRdb's version includes in-frame clones alone and lacks a portion of them. Of 85,000 to 100,000 clones in the sample, 60% to 80% were seen once. Sequencing was done on a sample of PBMCs. Every receptor here comes from a man aged 35 to 55 in good health and CMV-seronegative. Both conserved end residues are part of each CDR3. Fields, in order: CDR3 protein, CDR3 DNA, V gene, D gene, clone size, J gene. A D gene is named only where the DNA matches it firmly. The size field is filled for only some rows; it gives once, few, many or a size class.

CDR3 protein: CASSTTGGYNSPLHF; CDR3 DNA: TGTGCCAGCAGCACGACAGGGGGCTATAATTCACCCCTCCACTTT; V gene: TRBV7-2; D gene: TRBD1; clone size: NA; J gene: TRBJ1-6
CDR3 protein: CASSPTGGRIYEQFF; CDR3 DNA: TGTGCCAGCAGCCCCACAGGCGGGAGGATCTATGAGCAGTTCTTC; V gene: TRBV7-8; D gene: TRBD2; clone size: NA; J gene: TRBJ2-1
CDR3 protein: CSVTITTSAYEQYF; CDR3 DNA: TGCAGCGTTACCATCACGACTAGCGCTTACGAGCAGTACTTC; V gene: TRBV29-1; D gene: TRBD2; clone size: NA; J gene: TRBJ2-7
CDR3 protein: CASSGGEDGTPIDEQYF; CDR3 DNA: TGTGCCAGCAGTGGGGGGGAAGACGGGACTCCCATCGACGAGCAGTACTTC; V gene: TRBV28; D gene: TRBD2; clone size: NA; J gene: TRBJ2-7
CDR3 protein: CASSLATYTGVSYGYTF; CDR3 DNA: TGTGCCAGCAGTTTAGCAACATATACAGGGGTTAGCTATGGCTACACCTTC; V gene: TRBV28; D gene: TRBD1; clone size: once; J gene: TRBJ1-2
CDR3 protein: CASSPGSGYTF; CDR3 DNA: TGTGCCAGCAGCCCGGGTTCGGGCTACACCTTC; V gene: TRBV28; D gene: NA; clone size: NA; J gene: TRBJ1-2
CDR3 protein: CASSYTGTSGSIYEQYF; CDR3 DNA: TGTGCCAGCAGTTATACGGGAACTAGCGGGAGTATCTACGAGCAGTACTTC; V gene: TRBV27; D gene: TRBD2; clone size: NA; J gene: TRBJ2-7
CDR3 protein: CASSVSGAWNEQYF; CDR3 DNA: TGTGCCAGCAGCGTTAGCGGAGCGTGGAACGAGCAGTACTTC; V gene: TRBV13; D gene: NA; clone size: NA; J gene: TRBJ2-7
CDR3 protein: CASSLPDTYLHF; CDR3 DNA: TGCGCCAGCAGCCTACCGGACACCTACCTCCACTTT; V gene: TRBV4-1; D gene: NA; clone size: NA; J gene: TRBJ1-6
CDR3 protein: CASSLALTANSPLHF; CDR3 DNA: TGTGCCAGCAGCTTAGCGCTGACAGCCAATTCACCCCTCCACTTT; V gene: TRBV7-2; D gene: NA; clone size: NA; J gene: TRBJ1-6
CDR3 protein: CASSGQGAFQYF; CDR3 DNA: TGCGCCAGCAGTGGTCAGGGTGCATTTCAGTACTTC; V gene: TRBV10-1; D gene: NA; clone size: NA; J gene: TRBJ2-4
CDR3 protein: CASSSGNTEAFF; CDR3 DNA: TGTGCCAGCAGTTCCGGGAACACTGAAGCTTTCTTT; V gene: TRBV28; D gene: NA; clone size: NA; J gene: TRBJ1-1
CDR3 protein: CATDRPNYGYTF; CDR3 DNA: TGTGCCACGGACAGACCGAACTATGGCTACACCTTC; V gene: TRBV19; D gene: NA; clone size: once; J gene: TRBJ1-2
CDR3 protein: CASSLSLGAGNTIYF; CDR3 DNA: TGTGCCAGCAGCTTAAGTCTGGGGGCAGGAAACACCATATATTTT; V gene: TRBV7-2; D gene: NA; clone size: NA; J gene: TRBJ1-3
CDR3 protein: CASSLVPGDTGELFF; CDR3 DNA: TGTGCCAGCAGCTTAGTTCCGGGGGATACCGGGGAGCTGTTTTTT; V gene: TRBV7-3; D gene: NA; clone size: NA; J gene: TRBJ2-2
CDR3 protein: CASSQDWRGANTEAFF; CDR3 DNA: TGTGCCAGCAGCCAAGATTGGCGGGGGGCGAACACTGAAGCTTTCTTT; V gene: TRBV4-2; D gene: NA; clone size: NA; J gene: TRBJ1-1
CDR3 protein: CATQKGAGETQYF; CDR3 DNA: TGTGCCACCCAGAAGGGGGCCGGGGAGACCCAGTACTTC; V gene: TRBV6-6; D gene: TRBD1; clone size: NA; J gene: TRBJ2-5
CDR3 protein: CASSQTDRADREKLFF; CDR3 DNA: TGTGCCAGCAGCCAAACTGACAGGGCTGACCGTGAAAAACTGTTTTTT; V gene: TRBV14; D gene: TRBD1; clone size: NA; J gene: TRBJ1-4
CDR3 protein: CASSDTGRGYEQYF; CDR3 DNA: TGTGCCAGCAGTGATACCGGGAGAGGGTACGAGCAGTACTTC; V gene: TRBV6-1; D gene: NA; clone size: once; J gene: TRBJ2-7